This TCR beta chain was documented in a study of somatic mutations in cytotoxic T cells in rheumatoid arthritis. General study results and limits: No significant CD8+ T-cell clonality difference was found between rheumatoid arthritis patients and age-matched controls.

Libraries were prepared by immunoSEQ multiplex PCR; TCRdb keeps only in-frame clonotypes and omits some of them. Of 20,000 to 25,000 clones in the sample, approximately 86% were seen once. Unmatched junction bases numbered 3, after V lost 5 bases and J lost 0 bases. Per the germline V gene, CDR1 is SEHNR and CDR2 is FQNEAQ (reference sequence). This CDR3 spans 15 amino acids. About this clone: What it binds is unknown.

This TCR was recovered from a woman aged 50 to 60 in good health. The V gene is TRBV7-9, the J gene TRBJ2-1; TRBD2 agrees at 8 bases. Material: CD8+ T cells sorted from blood. CDR3 DNA sequence: TGTGCCAGCAGCGGCGGGGGGAGCTCCTACAATGAGCAGTTCTTC. Protein: CASSGGGSSYNEQFF. Based on the CDR3 plus reference TRBV7-9 and TRBJ2-1, the full variable domain is DTGVSQNPRHKITKRGQNVTFRCDPISEHNRLYWYRQTLGQGPEFLTYFQNEAQLEKSRLLSDRFSAERPKGSFSTLEIQRTEQGDSAMYLCASSGGGSSYNEQFFGPGTRLTVL.